Each of the 22 T cell receptor beta chains below was sequenced from the same sample in a study of blood T cell repertoires in COVID-19. TCRdb's table, derived via immunoSEQ multiplex PCR, lists solely in-frame clones and lacks some. The table lists hundreds of thousands of clones, around 90% of them singletons, with about 6% in the top ten. Sequencing input: PBMCs or T cells enriched from blood (not recorded which). These receptors came from a woman aged 25 to 39 with acute COVID-19.

The chain couples TRBV10-1 to TRBJ1-1; TRBD1 matches 8 bases. The CDR3 is 16 amino acids. J was trimmed by 3 bases and V by 0 bases; bases with no gene match: 6. Germline loops: CDR1 WNHNN, CDR2 SYGVQD (reference sequence). The DNA for the CDR3 is TGCGCCAGCAGTGAGTCGGGGCAGGGGGCGGACACTGAAGCTTTCTTT. It is translated as CASSESGQGADTEAFF.

V usage is TRBV28 and J usage is TRBJ1-1; D is unresolved. Germline values: CDR1 MDHEN, CDR2 SYDVKM. Trimming took 2 bases from V and 1 from J, leaving 11 bases between them. CDR3 length equals 15 residues. CDR3 sequence (DNA): TGTGCCAGCAGTTTAGTGGCGGAAGGGAACACTGAAGCTTTCTTT. Its translation is CASSLVAEGNTEAFF.

The chain recombines TRBV29-1 with TRBJ1-1, with 7 bases aligning to TRBD1. The CDR3 runs to 13 residues. CDR1 SQVTM and CDR2 ANQGSEA come from the germline V gene. V lost 8 bases to trimming and J lost 5 bases; unmatched junction nucleotides: 11. The CDR3 protein is CSTTQGIGTEAFF. The CDR3 DNA follows: TGCAGCACGACACAGGGGATTGGGACTGAAGCTTTCTTT. Full variable domain (remainder filled in from reference TRBV29-1 and TRBJ1-1): SAVISQKPSRDICQRGTSLTIQCQVDSQVTMMFWYRQQPGQSLTLIATANQGSEATYESGFVIDKFPISRPNLTFSTLTVSNMSPEDSSIYLCSTTQGIGTEAFFGQGTRLTVV.

The chain joins TRBV13 to TRBJ2-4, with TRBD2 as a possible D gene (5 bases). Per the germline V gene, CDR1 is PRHDT and CDR2 is FYEKMQ (reference sequence). The CDR3 runs to 14 residues. With 4 bases removed from V and 0 bases from J, the gap between germline ends came to 7 bases. CDR3 in DNA: TGTGCCAGCAGCTCCGGACTAGCCAAAAACATTCAGTACTTC. Translated, it gives CASSSGLAKNIQYF.

The DNA of the CDR3 is TGTGCCATCAGTGTGGACAGGGGGCGGAGAGGAAACACCATATATTTT. Its protein is CAISVDRGRRGNTIYF. The chain couples TRBV10-3 to TRBJ1-3; 11 bases are shared with TRBD1. The germline V gene encodes CDR1 ENHRY and CDR2 SYGVKD. The CDR3 is made up of 16 amino acids. The V and J ends lost 4 bases and 4 bases, in that order; junction bases with no gene match: 6.

The chain joins TRBV18 to TRBJ1-5, with D uncertain. The germline V gene encodes CDR1 KGHSH and CDR2 LQKENI. Deletions cut 5 bases from V and 7 bases from J, with 12 bases between. The CDR3 has 13 amino acids. The CDR3 here is CASSAGGDQPQHF. In DNA form, the CDR3 reads TGTGCCAGCTCAGCAGGAGGAGACCAGCCCCAGCATTTT.

This clone was seen a single time. The rearrangement uses TRBV10-3 and TRBJ2-2, with TRBD2 matching 11 bases. The CDR3 loop spans 14 amino acids. Germline V gene sequence: CDR1 ENHRY, CDR2 SYGVKD. V shed 8 bases and J 7 bases; nucleotides not matched to a gene: 6. The CDR3 nucleotides read TGTGCCATCTCTAGCGGGGGGTTCGGCGGGGAGCTGTTTTTT. It yields the protein CAISSGGFGGELFF.

This clone was seen just once. The rearrangement uses TRBV5-4 and TRBJ1-3; no definite D call. This CDR3 is built from 15 residues. Between the trimmed V and J ends, which lost 0 bases and 0 bases, there was a span of 7 bases. Germline V gives CDR1 SGHNT, CDR2 YYREEE (reference sequence). CDR3 region: CASSLEHTSGNTIYF. CDR3 DNA: TGTGCCAGCAGCTTGGAACATACCTCTGGAAACACCATATATTTT. Together with reference TRBV5-4 and TRBJ1-3, the CDR3 gives the full variable domain: ETGVTQSPTHLIKTRGQQVTLRCSSQSGHNTVSWYQQALGQGPQFIFQYYREEENGRGNFPPRFSGLQFPNYSSELNVNALELDDSALYLCASSLEHTSGNTIYFGEGSWLTVV.

This rearrangement joins TRBV12-3 or TRBV12-4 to TRBJ2-3; maybe TRBD2 (5 bases). CDR3 length: 13 residues. V lost 3 bases and J lost 4, with 8 bases in between. In nucleotides, the CDR3 is TGTGCCAGCAGTTTTGAGGGTTCAGATACGCAGTATTTT. Translated: CASSFEGSDTQYF.

The rearrangement uses TRBV7-8 and TRBJ1-3; D not certain. Trimming removed 3 bases at V and 0 bases at J, with 6 bases between. This CDR3 has 14 amino acids. Germline assignment: CDR1 SGHVS and CDR2 FQNEAQ. The CDR3 protein is CASSFGPSGNTIYF. CDR3 in DNA: TGTGCCAGCAGCTTTGGGCCCTCTGGAAACACCATATATTTT.

This rearrangement joins TRBV28 to TRBJ2-1; D uncertain. Germline V gene data show CDR1 as MDHEN and CDR2 as SYDVKM. The CDR3 has 11 residues. V lost 3 bases and J 10 bases, leaving 7 bases between the germline ends. This CDR3 reads CASSLRREQFF. The CDR3 nucleotides are TGTGCCAGCAGTTTGCGGCGGGAGCAGTTCTTC.

This clone was detected only once. The chain combines TRBV14 with TRBJ2-7; weak D call: TRBD2 (5 bases). This CDR3 has 14 amino acids. Looked up from germline, CDR1 is SGHDN and CDR2 is FVKESK. V lost 5 bases, J lost 5 bases, and 16 bases lay in between. The CDR3 nucleotides are TGTGCCAGCAGCGTGAGGGTACGATCACACGAGCAGTACTTC. Its translation: CASSVRVRSHEQYF.

The rearrangement uses TRBV2 and TRBJ1-4, with a possible D match to TRBD1 (5 bases). Trimming cost V 6 bases and J 3 bases, with 8 bases left between them. The CDR3 is 13 amino acids. Germline V lookup: CDR1 SNHLY, CDR2 FYNNEI. The DNA for the CDR3 is TGTGCCAGCAGGGAGGGGCCTAATGAAAAACTGTTTTTT. It yields the protein CASREGPNEKLFF.

This chain joins TRBV9 and TRBJ2-2; tentative D call: TRBD1 (5 bases). V was shortened by 4 bases and J by 4 bases, with 17 bases between the two germline ends. CDR1 and CDR2 (germline): SGDLS, YYNGEE. This CDR3 comprises 16 residues. The CDR3 sequence: CASSLFVGLGTGELFF. In DNA, the CDR3 is TGTGCCAGCAGCCTATTTGTGGGGCTCGGCACCGGGGAGCTGTTTTTT.

The V gene is TRBV28, the J gene TRBJ2-5, with 9 bases aligning to TRBD1. This CDR3 contains 16 residues. V was clipped by 5 bases and J by 0 bases; unmatched bases: 7. The germline gives CDR1 MDHEN, CDR2 SYDVKM. DNA for the CDR3: TGTGCCAGCAGTAAAGGACAGGGGAGAAACCAAGAGACCCAGTACTTC. It codes for CASSKGQGRNQETQYF.

The CDR3 DNA reads TGTGCCAGCCGAACTAGGAGCGGGAGGGTCGGCTCCTACAATGAGCAGTTCTTC. This encodes CASRTRSGRVGSYNEQFF. The V call is TRBV28, the J call TRBJ2-1; 10 bases align to TRBD2. The CDR3 has 18 residues. Germline-derived CDR1 and CDR2 are MDHEN and SYDVKM. The junction had 13 bases not matched to a gene; V was cut back by 8 bases and J by 0 bases.

This chain links TRBV30 with TRBJ2-7, with 7 bases lining up with TRBD1. Germline V gene lookup returns CDR1 GTSNPN and CDR2 SVGIG (reference sequence). This CDR3 region has 12 residues. V trimming: 1 base; J trimming: 4 bases; junction bases outside the gene matches: 1. As DNA, the CDR3 is TGTGCCTGGAGTGGACAGGGTTACGAGCAGTACTTC. Protein: CAWSGQGYEQYF.

This chain uses TRBV27 with TRBJ2-3, with a tentative D call TRBD2 (6 bases). Germline values: CDR1 MNHEY, CDR2 SMNVEV (reference sequence). This CDR3 has 15 amino acids. Trimming took 6 bases from V and 4 from J, leaving 17 bases between them. Here the CDR3 DNA reads TGTGCCAGCAGGAGGACTACCCTCCTTCCAGATACGCAGTATTTT. This codes for CASRRTTLLPDTQYF.

V usage is TRBV30 and J usage is TRBJ2-5; D may be TRBD1 (5 bases). V lost 0 bases, J lost 4 bases, and 9 bases lay in between. CDR3 length: 13 amino acids. In germline, CDR1 is GTSNPN, CDR2 SVGIG (reference sequence). The CDR3 sequence is CAWSVGAAETQYF. The CDR3 nucleotides read TGTGCCTGGAGTGTAGGGGCAGCAGAGACCCAGTACTTC.

The chain uses TRBV7-8 and TRBJ1-6, with 12 bases fitting TRBD1. The CDR3 has 15 residues. CDR1 and CDR2 (germline): SGHVS, FQNEAQ. Unmatched junction bases numbered 1, after V lost 1 base and J lost 9 bases. CDR3 in DNA: TGTGCCAGCAGCTTAGGGGGACAGGGGGCTTCACCCCTCCACTTT. Residues: CASSLGGQGASPLHF.

The rearrangement joins TRBV3-1 (or the pseudogene TRBV3-2) to TRBJ2-3; 7 positions agree with TRBD2. The CDR3 has 17 residues. Per the germline V gene, CDR1 is LGHDT and CDR2 is YNNKEL (reference sequence). V was pared by 1 base and J by 0 bases, with 7 bases of the junction left unmatched. Here the CDR3 reads CASSQVGLAESTDTQYF. DNA of the CDR3: TGTGCCAGCAGCCAAGTTGGGCTAGCGGAGAGCACAGATACGCAGTATTTT.

This chain links TRBV10-2 with TRBJ1-3; D unclear. This CDR3 region has 15 residues. Trimming removed 3 bases from V and 0 bases from J, with 9 bases in between. Germline CDR1 and CDR2: WSHSY and SAAADI. CDR3 residues: CASSDFPNSGNTIYF. CDR3 sequence (DNA): TGCGCCAGCAGTGACTTTCCTAACTCTGGAAACACCATATATTTT.